These 32 T cell receptor beta chains share one sample of origin, sequenced in a study of technical replicates of blood from several donors. Using immunoSEQ multiplex PCR, the repertoire was profiled, and TCRdb retains in-frame clones only, with some absent. The table records some 71,000 clones, approximately 97% of them present only once. Sequenced material: T cells isolated from PBMCs. The receptors were gathered from a human donor in good health.

This chain connects TRBV10-1 to TRBJ2-1, with TRBD2 identical over 8 bases. The CDR3 has 16 amino acids. J was trimmed by 0 bases and V by 3 bases; bases with no gene match: 4. From germline, CDR1 is WNHNN and CDR2 SYGVQD (reference sequence). The CDR3 DNA follows: TGCGCCAGCAGTGAAACTAGCGGAAGCTCCTACAATGAGCAGTTCTTC. Its translation: CASSETSGSSYNEQFF.

The V and J genes are TRBV25-1 and TRBJ2-7; D not resolved. The CDR3 is 11 amino acids. Trimming stripped 4 bases from V and 2 bases from J, with 3 bases between. Germline-derived CDR1 and CDR2 are MGHDK and SYGVNS. This chain's CDR3 is CASSAAYEQYF. CDR3 coding DNA: TGTGCCAGCAGTGCGGCCTACGAGCAGTACTTC.

The chain has TRBV10-1 and TRBJ2-7, with 8 bases that match TRBD2. The V segment lost 5 bases and the J segment 3 bases; nucleotides outside the gene matches: 9. The CDR3 contains 15 residues. Per the germline V gene, CDR1 is WNHNN and CDR2 is SYGVQD (reference sequence). The CDR3 protein is CASSSGLAHRYEQYF. Written as DNA, the CDR3 is TGCGCCAGCAGTTCTGGACTAGCCCACCGCTACGAGCAGTACTTC.

This chain uses TRBV27 with TRBJ2-1; D gene uncertain. There are 14 residues in the CDR3. Looked up from germline, CDR1 is MNHEY and CDR2 is SMNVEV (reference sequence). V was cut by 2 bases and J by 9 bases, with 14 bases left in between. The CDR3 DNA follows: TGTGCCAGCAGTTTAGCGGTAGATACGCTTGAGCAGTTCTTC. It translates to CASSLAVDTLEQFF.

This clone was detected only once. An end of the junction does not agree with germline; a read error may underlie this. The chain joins TRBV7-9 to TRBJ1-4, with D maybe TRBD1 (6 bases). Germline values: CDR1 SEHNR, CDR2 FQNEAQ (reference sequence). The CDR3 is 15 residues long. The CDR3 protein is CASRLGGGPNEKLFF. The DNA of the CDR3 is TGTGCCAGCAGGTTAGGGGGAGGTCCGAATGAAAAACTGTTTTTT. Full variable domain (outside the CDR3, taken from reference TRBV7-9 and TRBJ1-4): DTGVSQNPRHKITKRGQNVTFRCDPISEHNRLYWYRQTLGQGPEFLTYFQNEAQLEKSRLLSDRFSAERPKGSFSTLEIQRTEQGDSAMYLCASRLGGGPNEKLFFGSGTQLSVL.

The gene calls are TRBV15 and TRBJ1-5; D gene uncertain. CDR1 and CDR2 (germline): LNHNV, YYDKDF (reference sequence). The germline V and J ends were trimmed by 3 bases and 11 bases, with 14 bases remaining between them. The CDR3 loop spans 13 amino acids. CDR3 amino acids: CATSRRFDPSQHF. The CDR3 DNA reads TGTGCCACCAGCAGGCGATTTGATCCGTCCCAGCATTTT.

The rearrangement links TRBV5-1 to TRBJ2-7; no firm D call. Germline V CDR1 and CDR2: SGHRS, YFSETQ. The CDR3 is 15 residues long. V lost 0 bases to trimming and J lost 2 bases, with 12 bases between them. CDR3 amino acids: CASSLEVGPTYEQYF. CDR3 nucleotide sequence: TGCGCCAGCAGCTTGGAGGTGGGCCCCACCTACGAGCAGTACTTC.

The chain links TRBV21-1 to TRBJ2-7; the tabulated D call, TRBD2, remains unverified against the DNA. TRBV21-1 is a recognized pseudogene. The CDR3 is made up of 18 amino acids. The CDR3 region has the DNA TGTGCCAGCAGCAAAGTGAGCTGGGGACTAGCGGCGTACTACGAGCAGTACTTC. Its translation is CASSKVSWGLAAYYEQYF.

The chain links TRBV7-2 to TRBJ2-7; TRBD2 might be the D (6 bases). V lost 1 base, J lost 6 bases, and 10 bases lay in between. This CDR3 is 13 amino acids long. Germline V gives CDR1 SGHTA, CDR2 FQGNSA. The CDR3 loop is CASSLVPSAEQYF. CDR3 bases: TGTGCCAGCAGCTTAGTGCCTAGCGCCGAGCAGTACTTC. Using reference TRBV7-2 and TRBJ2-7 for the parts outside the CDR3, the full variable domain is GAGVSQSPSNKVTEKGKDVELRCDPISGHTALYWYRQSLGQGLEFLIYFQGNSAPDKSGLPSDRFSAERTGGSVSTLTIQRTQQEDSAVYLCASSLVPSAEQYFGPGTRLTVT.

This clone appeared a few times. The chain combines TRBV29-1 with TRBJ2-1, with TRBD2 identical over 10 bases. CDR3 length equals 14 residues. CDR1 and CDR2 from the germline V gene are SQVTM and ANQGSEA. Trimming cost V 7 bases and J 9 bases; bases outside gene matches: 12. This chain's CDR3 is CSGVSGRGGPEQFF. The CDR3 nucleotides are TGCAGCGGTGTAAGCGGGAGGGGTGGGCCTGAGCAGTTCTTC.

This chain connects TRBV2 to TRBJ2-2; a possible D gene is TRBD2 (7 bases). From germline, CDR1 is SNHLY and CDR2 FYNNEI. This CDR3 region has 14 residues. V was clipped by 8 bases and J by 7 bases, with 17 bases between them. The CDR3 spells CASARGARNGELFF. The CDR3 coding sequence is TGTGCCAGCGCCCGGGGGGCCCGAAACGGGGAGCTGTTTTTT.

The rearrangement links TRBV27 to TRBJ1-5, with D tentatively TRBD1 (6 bases). Trimming removed 6 bases from V and 0 bases from J, with 12 bases in between. This CDR3 contains 15 residues. The germline CDR1 and CDR2 sequences are MNHEY and SMNVEV (reference sequence). The CDR3 nucleotides are TGTGCCAGCAGACAACAGGGATATAGCAATCAGCCCCAGCATTTT. As protein: CASRQQGYSNQPQHF.

The gene calls are TRBV10-3 and TRBJ2-1; 7 bases align to TRBD1. Unmatched junction bases numbered 5, after V lost 6 bases and J lost 0 bases. The length of the CDR3 is 15 residues. The germline V gene has CDR1 ENHRY and CDR2 SYGVKD. The CDR3 coding sequence is TGTGCCATCAGGGGGGACAGCCCCTCCTACAATGAGCAGTTCTTC. Its translation is CAIRGDSPSYNEQFF.

This chain uses TRBV19 with TRBJ2-3; possibly TRBD1 for D (5 bases). CDR1 and CDR2 (germline): LNHDA, SQIVND (reference sequence). The CDR3 runs to 11 residues. V lost 6 bases to trimming and J lost 6 bases, with 7 bases between them. CDR3 protein: CASRKGDTQYF. The CDR3 coding sequence is TGTGCCAGTAGGAAGGGGGATACGCAGTATTTT.

The chain recombines TRBV4-2 with TRBJ1-5; 9 nucleotides agree with TRBD1. V lost 5 bases, J lost 4 bases, and 6 bases stayed unmatched. Germline V gene sequence: CDR1 LGHNA, CDR2 YNFKEQ. The CDR3 totals 15 residues. The CDR3 region is CASSFRDRVNQPQHF. The CDR3 nucleotides read TGTGCCAGCAGCTTTCGGGACAGGGTTAATCAGCCCCAGCATTTT.

This clone showed up just once. The gene calls are TRBV2 and TRBJ2-7, with TRBD2 matching over 8 bases. J lost 3 bases, V lost 0 bases, and 1 base had no gene match. Germline V gives CDR1 SNHLY, CDR2 FYNNEI. The CDR3 length is 14 residues. CDR3 nucleotides: TGTGCCAGCAGTGAAGCCGGGGGGGTCTACGAGCAGTACTTC. It yields the protein CASSEAGGVYEQYF.

This clone is a singleton in its sample. The chain employs TRBV6-4 and TRBJ2-3; weak D call: TRBD2 (5 bases). V lost 6 bases and J lost 1, with 20 bases in between. From germline, CDR1 is MRHNA and CDR2 SNTAGT. CDR3 size: 17 residues. The chain's CDR3 is CASSTKHFGIGTDTQYF. The CDR3 DNA sequence: TGTGCCAGCAGCACAAAACACTTCGGGATTGGCACAGATACGCAGTATTTT.

The J gene is TRBJ2-2, the V gene TRBV29-1; 8 bases are shared with TRBD1. The CDR3 length is 15 residues. Germline CDR1 reads SQVTM; CDR2 reads ANQGSEA. The junction had 9 bases not matched to a gene; V was cut back by 2 bases and J by 7 bases. The CDR3 DNA reads as TGCAGCGTTGAACAGGGGGCTAGTGGGAACGGGGAGCTGTTTTTT. Translation gives CSVEQGASGNGELFF.

The chain has TRBV4-1 and TRBJ2-6; no clear D gene. V was shortened by 3 bases and J by 2 bases, with 5 bases between the two germline ends. This CDR3 has 14 amino acids. Germline lookup yields CDR1 MGHRA and CDR2 YSYEKL. The CDR3 DNA is TGCGCCAGCAGCCAGCGGACTGGGGCCAACGTCCTGACTTTC. Residues: CASSQRTGANVLTF.

J is TRBJ2-3 and V is TRBV27; 9 nucleotides match TRBD1. The V gene end was trimmed by 0 bases and the J gene end by 4 bases; junction bases not matched to a gene: 5. This CDR3 is 16 amino acids long. CDR1 and CDR2 from the germline V gene are MNHEY and SMNVEV (reference sequence). CDR3 region: CASSLSPTGGADTQYF. DNA of the CDR3: TGTGCCAGCAGTTTATCGCCGACAGGGGGGGCAGATACGCAGTATTTT.

The chain is built from TRBV10-1 and TRBJ2-1; tentatively, D is TRBD1 (5 bases). Between the trimmed V and J ends, which lost 5 bases and 4 bases, there was a span of 18 bases. CDR1 and CDR2 (germline): WNHNN, SYGVQD (reference sequence). The CDR3 loop spans 16 amino acids. The CDR3 loop is CASSSYRSPPYNEQFF. CDR3 in DNA: TGCGCCAGCAGTTCTTACAGGTCCCCTCCTTACAATGAGCAGTTCTTC.

The CDR3 DNA reads as TGCGCCAGCAGCTTGGATGCTAGCACTGGCTACGAGCAGTACTTC. Its translation is CASSLDASTGYEQYF. V usage is TRBV5-1 and J usage is TRBJ2-7; perhaps TRBD2 as D (5 bases). V lost 0 bases and J 3 bases, leaving 13 bases between the germline ends. The CDR3 is made up of 15 amino acids. Germline V CDR1 and CDR2: SGHRS, YFSETQ.

This chain connects TRBV11-2 to TRBJ2-7; D is perhaps TRBD2 (5 bases). CDR3 size: 14 residues. Germline loops: CDR1 SGHAT, CDR2 FQNNGV. Deletions cut 2 bases from V and 5 bases from J, with 13 bases between. CDR3 residues: CASSLPAEANEQYF. CDR3 coding DNA: TGTGCCAGCAGCTTACCAGCGGAGGCTAACGAGCAGTACTTC.

The rearrangement uses TRBV7-9 and TRBJ2-7; TRBD2 is a possible D gene (6 bases). Germline V gene lookup returns CDR1 SEHNR and CDR2 FQNEAQ (reference sequence). The CDR3 has 17 residues. V lost 5 bases and J lost 5, with 25 bases in between. The CDR3 nucleotides are TGTGCCAGCAGCGATCGGGGCCCATGGGACTCCAACCACGAGCAGTACTTC. It translates to CASSDRGPWDSNHEQYF.

DNA of the CDR3: TGCGCCAGCAGCGAACCAAACAGCCCCTACAATGAGCAGTTCTTC. Its protein product is CASSEPNSPYNEQFF. J is TRBJ2-1 and V is TRBV10-1, with D unresolved. This CDR3 is 15 amino acids long. The germline CDR1 and CDR2 sequences are WNHNN and SYGVQD (reference sequence). V was cut by 6 bases and J by 2 bases, with 14 bases left in between.

The chain combines TRBV6-5 with TRBJ2-1; TRBD2 aligns across 9 bases. This CDR3 region has 15 residues. The germline CDR1 and CDR2 sequences are MNHEY and SVGAGI. The junction had 8 bases not matched to a gene; V was cut back by 6 bases and J by 5 bases. The CDR3 region is CASRIGLARNNEQFF. The CDR3 coding sequence is TGTGCCAGCAGGATCGGACTAGCGCGAAACAATGAGCAGTTCTTC.

The rearrangement uses TRBV6-1 and TRBJ1-2; unclear D gene. The ends were cut back, 4 bases at V and 4 bases at J, with 25 bases in the middle. The CDR3 spans 18 residues. The germline V gene has CDR1 MNHNS and CDR2 SASEGT. DNA for the CDR3: TGTGCCAGCAGTGGTTTGGGAGGGAGAACCTTTTACCTCTATGGCTACACCTTC. Residues: CASSGLGGRTFYLYGYTF.

This clone was picked up one time. The chain recombines TRBV6-4 with TRBJ2-7; D gene ambiguous. The CDR3 extends over 15 amino acids. Per germline, CDR1 MRHNA and CDR2 SNTAGT. Trimming shortened V by 0 bases and J by 2 bases, and 11 bases separated the two germline ends. The CDR3 sequence: CASSDSTGYPYEQYF. CDR3 sequence (DNA): TGTGCCAGCAGTGACTCGACCGGGTACCCCTACGAGCAGTACTTC.

V is TRBV5-1 and J is TRBJ2-5, with TRBD1 matching 12 bases. The length of the CDR3 is 15 residues. The germline V gene encodes CDR1 SGHRS and CDR2 YFSETQ. V gave up 3 bases and J gave up 5 bases; unmatched junction bases: 5. The DNA for the CDR3 is TGCGCCAGCAGCTCAACCGGGACAGGGGGCGAGACCCAGTACTTC. This encodes CASSSTGTGGETQYF.

This clone was counted a few times. The chain carries TRBV4-1 and TRBJ2-7; TRBD2 matches at 8 bases. This CDR3 spans 14 amino acids. Germline V gene data show CDR1 as MGHRA and CDR2 as YSYEKL. J gave up 3 bases and V 4 bases, and 5 bases lay outside the gene matches. The CDR3, as DNA: TGCGCCAGCAGCCGAGCGGGAGTAGGCTACGAGCAGTACTTC. It encodes CASSRAGVGYEQYF.

This rearrangement joins TRBV27 to TRBJ1-2, with D tentatively TRBD1 (5 bases). Germline-derived CDR1 and CDR2 are MNHEY and SMNVEV (reference sequence). Trimming shortened V by 7 bases and J by 8 bases, and 20 bases separated the two germline ends. This CDR3 has 14 amino acids. The CDR3 nucleotides read TGTGCCAGCATCAAGCGGGGGGGTACGGGGGGCTACACCTTC. Its protein product is CASIKRGGTGGYTF.

The V and J genes are TRBV19 and TRBJ2-7, with D maybe TRBD2 (5 bases). V was pared by 5 bases and J by 0 bases, with 8 bases between. CDR3 length equals 13 residues. Looked up from germline, CDR1 is LNHDA and CDR2 is SQIVND (reference sequence). The CDR3 here is CASSPGSSYEQYF. The CDR3 region has the DNA TGTGCCAGTAGTCCGGGGAGCTCCTACGAGCAGTACTTC.